This is a list of T cell receptor beta chains from one sample in a study of cytomegalovirus exposure and HLA in healthy donors. The method was immunoSEQ multiplex PCR; TCRdb's version includes in-frame clones alone and lacks a portion of them. This sample has about 170,000 clones, with approximately 81% found just once. The material sequenced was PBMCs. The origin of the receptors is a woman aged 18-29 years in good health and CMV-seronegative. The CDR3 runs from the conserved cysteine through the conserved F or W. D genes are given only for firm matches. Size values are once, few and many counts, or a class for expanded clones, and some rows have none.

V	J	D	size	CDR3	DNA
TRBV5-1	TRBJ1-3	TRBD1	-	CASSSGTGLFRNTIYF	TGCGCCAGCAGCTCGGGGACAGGGTTATTCCGAAACACCATATATTTT
TRBV6-5	TRBJ2-2	-	-	CASSIGVTGELFF	TGTGCCAGCAGCATAGGGGTAACCGGGGAGCTGTTTTTT
TRBV11-2	TRBJ2-5	-	-	CASSTSRETQYF	TGTGCCAGCAGTACTAGCCGCGAGACCCAGTACTTC
TRBV9	TRBJ2-7	-	-	CASSVDLASTYEQYF	TGTGCCAGCAGCGTGGACCTAGCTTCGACCTACGAGCAGTACTTC
TRBV19	TRBJ1-2	-	-	CASSGQYAGMGNTF	TGTGCCAGTAGCGGACAGTATGCGGGTATGGGGAACACCTTC
TRBV5-1	TRBJ2-5	TRBD2	-	CASSVPGLAGVETQYF	TGCGCCAGCAGCGTTCCGGGACTAGCGGGAGTCGAGACCCAGTACTTC
TRBV6-4	TRBJ2-1	TRBD2	few	CASSDLGTSGYNEQFF	TGTGCCAGCAGTGACCTCGGGACTAGCGGCTACAATGAGCAGTTCTTC
TRBV6-5	TRBJ2-7	-	-	CASSTRGYEQYF	TGTGCCAGCAGTACCAGGGGTTACGAGCAGTACTTC
TRBV10-1	TRBJ1-1	TRBD1	-	CASRDGPGQGEVGAFF	TGCGCCAGCAGAGATGGTCCGGGACAGGGAGAAGTTGGAGCTTTCTTT
TRBV28	TRBJ2-7	-	-	CASSFRAGVRGYEQYF	TGTGCCAGCAGTTTTCGGGCGGGTGTGAGAGGCTACGAGCAGTACTTC
TRBV11-2	TRBJ2-1	-	-	CASSFPSGAPYNEQFF	TGTGCCAGCAGCTTCCCCTCGGGAGCGCCCTACAATGAGCAGTTCTTC
TRBV7-8	TRBJ1-5	-	once	CASSPSLERNQPQHF	TGTGCCAGCAGCCCGTCACTCGAACGCAATCAGCCCCAGCATTTT
TRBV11-2	TRBJ2-3	TRBD2	-	CASSIGLASTDTQYF	TGTGCCAGCAGCATTGGACTAGCGTCCACAGATACGCAGTATTTT
TRBV19	TRBJ2-1	-	-	CASSMSYEQFF	TGTGCCAGTAGTATGAGCTATGAGCAGTTCTTC
TRBV2	TRBJ1-6	TRBD1	-	CASSFTFPPGQGFDSPLHF	TGTGCCAGCAGTTTCACCTTTCCCCCGGGACAGGGTTTTGATTCACCCCTCCACTTT
TRBV5-1	TRBJ1-2	-	-	CASMGQSGYTF	TGCGCCAGCATGGGGCAGAGCGGCTACACCTTC
TRBV7-2	TRBJ1-3	TRBD1	-	CASSLQQGSGNTIYF	TGTGCCAGCAGCCTTCAACAGGGGTCAGGAAACACCATATATTTT
TRBV5-4	TRBJ2-5	TRBD2	-	CASSLGAGVSRETQYF	TGTGCCAGCAGCTTGGGAGCGGGAGTATCGCGAGAGACCCAGTACTTC
TRBV28	TRBJ1-1	-	-	CASGSEGRRNTEAFF	TGTGCCAGCGGCTCGGAGGGGAGGAGGAACACTGAAGCTTTCTTT
TRBV21-1	TRBJ2-3	-	-	CASSKSGTSGSVSDTQYF	TGTGCCAGCAGCAAGTCCGGGACTAGCGGGAGTGTCTCAGATACGCAGTATTTT
TRBV2	TRBJ2-5	TRBD2	-	CASSDQRETNVEQYF	TGTGCCAGCAGTGATCAGCGGGAGACAAACGTAGAGCAGTACTTC
TRBV10-3	TRBJ2-1	-	-	CAISESSDEQFF	TGTGCCATCAGTGAGTCATCCGATGAGCAGTTCTTC
TRBV4-2	TRBJ2-5	-	-	CASSQDPSGSQETQYF	TGTGCCAGCAGCCAAGATCCCAGCGGATCGCAAGAGACCCAGTACTTC
TRBV15	TRBJ2-7	-	-	CATSRDLTGASYEQYF	TGTGCCACCAGCAGAGATCTTACCGGAGCCAGCTACGAGCAGTACTTC
TRBV28	TRBJ1-2	-	-	CASRTTGFGYTF	TGTGCCAGCAGAACGACAGGTTTCGGCTACACCTTC
TRBV7-3	TRBJ2-1	-	-	CASSPLADSYNEQFF	TGTGCCAGCAGCCCCTTAGCGGACTCCTACAATGAGCAGTTCTTC
TRBV2	TRBJ2-5	-	-	CASSSRTGKYQETQYF	TGTGCCAGCAGTTCCCGGACCGGGAAGTACCAAGAGACCCAGTACTTC
TRBV6-5	TRBJ1-2	TRBD1	-	CASSSLNRDRGEGYTF	TGTGCCAGCAGTTCATTAAACCGGGACAGGGGTGAAGGCTACACCTTC
TRBV18	TRBJ2-1	TRBD1	-	CASSSTGGGEQFF	TGTGCCAGCTCATCGACAGGGGGAGGTGAGCAGTTCTTC
TRBV7-8	TRBJ2-3	-	-	CASSQIRRFPQYF	TGTGCCAGCAGCCAAATCCGGCGGTTCCCGCAGTATTTT
TRBV2	TRBJ1-1	-	few	CASIRGGEFTEAFF	TGTGCCAGCATAAGGGGGGGAGAATTCACTGAAGCTTTCTTT
TRBV11-2	TRBJ2-1	-	-	CASSLSSRLTTYNEQFF	TGTGCCAGCAGCTTAAGTAGTCGGTTAACCACCTACAATGAGCAGTTCTTC
TRBV18	TRBJ2-2	TRBD2	-	CASLPGSGHHSNTGELFF	TGTGCCAGCCTACCGGGTAGCGGGCACCATTCGAACACCGGGGAGCTGTTTTTT
TRBV18	TRBJ1-2	-	-	CASSHRGADYGYTF	TGTGCCAGCTCACATCGTGGGGCCGACTATGGCTACACCTTC
TRBV6-1	TRBJ1-2	TRBD1	-	CASSEQGAYGYTF	TGTGCCAGCAGTGAACAGGGGGCCTATGGCTACACCTTC
TRBV7-3	TRBJ2-2	-	-	CASSLAGAGSSGELFF	TGTGCCAGCAGCTTAGCGGGGGCAGGTTCGTCCGGGGAGCTGTTTTTT